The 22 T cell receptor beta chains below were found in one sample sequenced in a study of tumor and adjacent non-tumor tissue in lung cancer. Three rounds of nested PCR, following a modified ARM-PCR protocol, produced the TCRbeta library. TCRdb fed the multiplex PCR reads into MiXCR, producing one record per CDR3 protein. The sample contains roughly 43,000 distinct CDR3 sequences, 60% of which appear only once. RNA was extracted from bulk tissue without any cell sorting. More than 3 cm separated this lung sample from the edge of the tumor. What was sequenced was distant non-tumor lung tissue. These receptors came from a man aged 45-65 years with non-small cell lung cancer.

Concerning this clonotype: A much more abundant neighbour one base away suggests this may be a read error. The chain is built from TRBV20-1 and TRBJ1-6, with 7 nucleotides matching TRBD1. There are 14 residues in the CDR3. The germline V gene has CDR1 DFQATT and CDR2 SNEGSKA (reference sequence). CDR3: CSAWTGAGNSLLHF. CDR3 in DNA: TGCAGTGCGTGGACAGGAGCGGGTAATTCACTCCTCCACTTT.

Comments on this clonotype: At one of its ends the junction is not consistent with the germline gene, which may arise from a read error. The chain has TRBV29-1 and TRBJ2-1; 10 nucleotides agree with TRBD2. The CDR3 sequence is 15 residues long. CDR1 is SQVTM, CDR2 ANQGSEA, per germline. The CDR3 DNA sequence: TGCAGCGTCGAAGCTCTAGCGGGAGTGCAGAATGAGCAGTCCTTC. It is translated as CSVEALAGVQNEQSF.

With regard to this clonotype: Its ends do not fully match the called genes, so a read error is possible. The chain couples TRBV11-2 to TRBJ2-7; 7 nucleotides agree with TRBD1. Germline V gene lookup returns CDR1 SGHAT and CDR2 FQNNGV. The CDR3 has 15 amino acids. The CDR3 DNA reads TGTACCAGCAACCGAGGCCAGGGGGAAGTCGGCGAGCAGTACTTC. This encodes CTSNRGQGEVGEQYF.

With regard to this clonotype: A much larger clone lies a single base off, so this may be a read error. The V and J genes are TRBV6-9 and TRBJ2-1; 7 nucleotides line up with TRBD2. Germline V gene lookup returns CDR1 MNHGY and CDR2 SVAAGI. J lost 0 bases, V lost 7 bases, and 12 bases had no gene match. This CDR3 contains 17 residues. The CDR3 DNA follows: TGTGCCAGCACACAGATCCCTGGCGGGAGCTCCTACAATGAGCAGTTCTTC. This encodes CASTQIPGGSSYNEQFF.

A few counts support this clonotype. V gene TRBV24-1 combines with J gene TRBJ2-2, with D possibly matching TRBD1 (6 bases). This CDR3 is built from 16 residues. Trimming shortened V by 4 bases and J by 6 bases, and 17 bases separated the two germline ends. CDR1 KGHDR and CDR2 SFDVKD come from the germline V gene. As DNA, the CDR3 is TGTGCCACCAGTGACGGCGCGGCAGGGGCCCCCGGGGAGCTGTTTTTT. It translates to CATSDGAAGAPGELFF.

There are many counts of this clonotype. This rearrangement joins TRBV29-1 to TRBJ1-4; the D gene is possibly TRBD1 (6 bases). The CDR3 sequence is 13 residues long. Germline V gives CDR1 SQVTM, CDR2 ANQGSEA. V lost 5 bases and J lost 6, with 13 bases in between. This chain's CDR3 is CSVHREKDEKLFF. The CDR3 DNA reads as TGCAGCGTTCACAGGGAAAAGGATGAAAAACTGTTTTTT. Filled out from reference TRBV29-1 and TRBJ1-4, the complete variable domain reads SAVISQKPSRDICQRGTSLTIQCQVDSQVTMMFWYRQQPGQSLTLIATANQGSEATYESGFVIDKFPISRPNLTFSTLTVSNMSPEDSSIYLCSVHREKDEKLFFGSGTQLSVL.

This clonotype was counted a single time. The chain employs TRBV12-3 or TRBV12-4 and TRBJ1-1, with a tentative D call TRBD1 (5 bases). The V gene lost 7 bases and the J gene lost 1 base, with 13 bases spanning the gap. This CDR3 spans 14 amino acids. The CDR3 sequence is CASTVQVSNTEAFF. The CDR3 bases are TGTGCCAGCACGGTACAGGTGTCGAACACTGAAGCTTTCTTT.

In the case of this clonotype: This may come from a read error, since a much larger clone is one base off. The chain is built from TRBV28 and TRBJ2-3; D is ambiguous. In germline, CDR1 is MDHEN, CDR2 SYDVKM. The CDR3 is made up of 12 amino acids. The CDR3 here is CASSPYTDTQCF. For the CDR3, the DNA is TGTGCCAGCAGCCCCTACACAGATACGCAGTGTTTT. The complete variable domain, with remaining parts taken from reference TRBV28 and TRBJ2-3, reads DVKVTQSSRYLVKRTGEKVFLECVQDMDHENMFWYRQDPGLGLRLIYFSYDVKMKEKGDIPEGYSVSREKKERFSLILESASTNQTSMYLCASSPYTDTQCFGPGTRLTVL.

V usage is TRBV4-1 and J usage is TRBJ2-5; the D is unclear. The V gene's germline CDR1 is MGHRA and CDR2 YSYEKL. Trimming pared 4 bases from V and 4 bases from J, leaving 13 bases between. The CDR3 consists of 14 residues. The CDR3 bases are TGCGCCAGCAGCCTGACCGTGAAGGCAGAGACCCAGTACTTC. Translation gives CASSLTVKAETQYF.

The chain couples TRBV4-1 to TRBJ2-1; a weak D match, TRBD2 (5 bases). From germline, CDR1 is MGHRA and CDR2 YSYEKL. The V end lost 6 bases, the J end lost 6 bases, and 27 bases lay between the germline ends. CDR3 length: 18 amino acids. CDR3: CASRMRAPRASRGNEQFF. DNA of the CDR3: TGCGCCAGCAGGATGAGGGCTCCGAGGGCTAGCCGTGGCAATGAGCAGTTCTTC.

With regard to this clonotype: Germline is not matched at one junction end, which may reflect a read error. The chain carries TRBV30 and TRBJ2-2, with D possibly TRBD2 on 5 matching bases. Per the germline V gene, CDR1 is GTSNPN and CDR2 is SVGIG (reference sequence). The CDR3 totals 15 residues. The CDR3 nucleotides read TGTACCTGGAGTTTAGGACTGCCGGGCACCGGGGAGCTGTTTTTT. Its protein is CTWSLGLPGTGELFF.

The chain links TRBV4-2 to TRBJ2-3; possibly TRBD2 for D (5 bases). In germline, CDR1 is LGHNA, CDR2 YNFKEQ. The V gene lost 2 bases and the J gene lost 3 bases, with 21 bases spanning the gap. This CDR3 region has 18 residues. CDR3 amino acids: CASSQNVSGVSATDTQYF. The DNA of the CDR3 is TGTGCCAGCAGCCAAAATGTGTCCGGGGTTAGCGCGACAGATACGCAGTATTTT.

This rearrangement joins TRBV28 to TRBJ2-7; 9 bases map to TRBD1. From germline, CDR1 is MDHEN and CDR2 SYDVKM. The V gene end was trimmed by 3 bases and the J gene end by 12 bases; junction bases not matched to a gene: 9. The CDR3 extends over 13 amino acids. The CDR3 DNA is TGTGCCAGCAGTTTGGGGACAGGGTGGTTGCTGTACTTC. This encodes CASSLGTGWLLYF.

CDR3 coding DNA: TGCGCCAGCAGCAGGGAGGCACAGGGGGGTACTGAAGCTTTCTTT. It translates to CASSREAQGGTEAFF. V is TRBV5-1 and J is TRBJ1-1; TRBD1 aligns across 8 bases. CDR1 is SGHRS, CDR2 YFSETQ, per germline. V lost 4 bases and J lost 5; bases outside the gene matches: 10. The CDR3 is made up of 15 amino acids. Full variable domain (missing parts from reference TRBV5-1 and TRBJ1-1): KAGVTQTPRYLIKTRGQQVTLSCSPISGHRSVSWYQQTPGQGLQFLFEYFSETQRNKGNFPGRFSGRQFSNSRSEMNVSTLELGDSALYLCASSREAQGGTEAFFGQGTRLTVV.

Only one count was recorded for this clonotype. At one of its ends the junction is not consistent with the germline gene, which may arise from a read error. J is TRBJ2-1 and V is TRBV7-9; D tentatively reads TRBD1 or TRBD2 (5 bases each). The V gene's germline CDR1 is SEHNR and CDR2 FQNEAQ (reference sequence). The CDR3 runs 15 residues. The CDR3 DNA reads TGTGCCAGCTGCTTAGGGGCCATCAGGAGGAATGAGCAGTTCTTC. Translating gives CASCLGAIRRNEQFF.

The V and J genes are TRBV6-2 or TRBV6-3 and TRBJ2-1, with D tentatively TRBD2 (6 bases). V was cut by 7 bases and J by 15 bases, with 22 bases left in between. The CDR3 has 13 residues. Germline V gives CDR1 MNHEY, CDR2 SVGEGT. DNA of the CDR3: TGTGCCAGCACATGCACGGAGGGCAGGAGGACGTTCTTC. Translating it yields CASTCTEGRRTFF.

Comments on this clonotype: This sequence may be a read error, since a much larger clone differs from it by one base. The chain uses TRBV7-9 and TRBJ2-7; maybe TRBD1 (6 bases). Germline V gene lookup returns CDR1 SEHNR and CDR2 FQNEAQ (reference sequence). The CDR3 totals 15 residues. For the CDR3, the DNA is TGTGCCAGCAGCTCAACAGGGAAACCTTCTTACGAGCAGCACTTC. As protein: CASSSTGKPSYEQHF.

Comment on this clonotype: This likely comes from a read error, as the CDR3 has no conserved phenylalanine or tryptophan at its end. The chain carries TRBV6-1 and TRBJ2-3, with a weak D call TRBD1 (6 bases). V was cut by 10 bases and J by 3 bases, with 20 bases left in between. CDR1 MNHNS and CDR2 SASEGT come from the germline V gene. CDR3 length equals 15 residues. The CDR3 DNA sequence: TGTGCCAACACGTCGCCCACAGGGCGTACAGATACGCAGTATCTT. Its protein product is CANTSPTGRTDTQYL.

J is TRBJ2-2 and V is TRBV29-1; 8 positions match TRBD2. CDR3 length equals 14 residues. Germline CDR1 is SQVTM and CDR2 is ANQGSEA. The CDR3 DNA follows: TGCGGGGGGACTAGGACTTCAGACACCGGGGAGCTGTTTTTT. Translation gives CGGTRTSDTGELFF.

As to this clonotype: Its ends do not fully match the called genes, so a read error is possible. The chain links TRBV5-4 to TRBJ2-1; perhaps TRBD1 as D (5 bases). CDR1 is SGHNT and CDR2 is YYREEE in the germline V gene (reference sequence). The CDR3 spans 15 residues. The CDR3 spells CASSPDSSSYNEQSF. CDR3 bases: TGTGCCAGCAGTCCCGACAGCAGCTCCTACAATGAGCAGTCCTTC.

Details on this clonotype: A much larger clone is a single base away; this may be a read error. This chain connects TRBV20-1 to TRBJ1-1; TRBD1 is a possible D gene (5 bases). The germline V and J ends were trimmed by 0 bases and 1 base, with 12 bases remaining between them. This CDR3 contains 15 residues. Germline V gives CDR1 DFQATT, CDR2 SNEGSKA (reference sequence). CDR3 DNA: TGCAGTGCTAGAGACCCGGGACCGAAGAACACTGAAGCTTTCTTT. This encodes CSARDPGPKNTEAFF.

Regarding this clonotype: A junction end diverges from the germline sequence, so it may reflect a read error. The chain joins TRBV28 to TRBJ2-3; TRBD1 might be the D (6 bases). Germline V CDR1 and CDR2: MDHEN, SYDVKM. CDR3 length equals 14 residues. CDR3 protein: CASSSLQGTVTQYF. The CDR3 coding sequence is TGTGCCAGCAGTTCTCTACAGGGTACAGTTACGCAGTATTTT.